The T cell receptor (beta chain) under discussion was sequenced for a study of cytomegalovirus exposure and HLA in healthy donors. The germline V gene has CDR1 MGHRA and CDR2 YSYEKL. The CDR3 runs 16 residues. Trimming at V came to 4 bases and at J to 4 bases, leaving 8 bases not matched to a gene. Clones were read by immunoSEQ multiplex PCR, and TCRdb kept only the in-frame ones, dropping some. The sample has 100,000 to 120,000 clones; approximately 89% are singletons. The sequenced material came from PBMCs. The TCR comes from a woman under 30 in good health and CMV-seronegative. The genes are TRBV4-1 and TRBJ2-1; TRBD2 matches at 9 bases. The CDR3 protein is CASSLTRSGGYNEQFF. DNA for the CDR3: TGCGCCAGCAGCCTGACCCGAAGCGGGGGGTACAATGAGCAGTTCTTC.